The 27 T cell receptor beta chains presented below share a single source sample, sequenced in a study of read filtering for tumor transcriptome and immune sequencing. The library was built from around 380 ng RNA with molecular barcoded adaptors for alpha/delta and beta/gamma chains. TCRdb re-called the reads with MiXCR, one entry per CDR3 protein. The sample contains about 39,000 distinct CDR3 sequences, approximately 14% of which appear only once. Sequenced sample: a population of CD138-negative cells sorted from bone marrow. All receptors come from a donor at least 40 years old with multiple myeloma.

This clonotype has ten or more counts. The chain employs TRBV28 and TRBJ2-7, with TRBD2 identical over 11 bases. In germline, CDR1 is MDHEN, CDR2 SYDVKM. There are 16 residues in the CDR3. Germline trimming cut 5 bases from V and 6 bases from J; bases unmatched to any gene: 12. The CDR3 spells CASSLLILAGEPEQYF. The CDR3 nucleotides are TGTGCCAGCAGTCTACTAATACTAGCGGGAGAACCCGAGCAGTACTTC. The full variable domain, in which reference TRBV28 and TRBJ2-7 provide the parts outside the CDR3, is DVKVTQSSRYLVKRTGEKVFLECVQDMDHENMFWYRQDPGLGLRLIYFSYDVKMKEKGDIPEGYSVSREKKERFSLILESASTNQTSMYLCASSLLILAGEPEQYFGPGTRLTVT.

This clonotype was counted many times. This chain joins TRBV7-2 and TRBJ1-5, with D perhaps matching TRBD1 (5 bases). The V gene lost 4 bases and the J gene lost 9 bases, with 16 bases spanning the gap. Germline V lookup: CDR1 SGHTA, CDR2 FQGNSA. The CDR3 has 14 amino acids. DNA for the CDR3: TGTGCCAGCAGCTCCCAGGGTACGGTGGGGCCCCAGCATTTT. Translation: CASSSQGTVGPQHF.

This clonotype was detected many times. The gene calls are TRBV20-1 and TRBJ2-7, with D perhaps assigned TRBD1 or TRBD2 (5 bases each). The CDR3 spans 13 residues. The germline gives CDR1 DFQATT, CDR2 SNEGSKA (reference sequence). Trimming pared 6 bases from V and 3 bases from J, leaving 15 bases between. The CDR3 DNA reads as TGCAGTGCCACGGGACCTAGCAACTACGAGCAGTACTTC. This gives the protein CSATGPSNYEQYF.

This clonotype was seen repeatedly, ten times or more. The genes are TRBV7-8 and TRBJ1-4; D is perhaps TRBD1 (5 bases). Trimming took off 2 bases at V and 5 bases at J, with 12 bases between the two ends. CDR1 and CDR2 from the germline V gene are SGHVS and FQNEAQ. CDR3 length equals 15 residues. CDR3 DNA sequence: TGTGCCAGCAGCTTACGCGGGACGGGAAATGAAAAACTGTTTTTT. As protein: CASSLRGTGNEKLFF.

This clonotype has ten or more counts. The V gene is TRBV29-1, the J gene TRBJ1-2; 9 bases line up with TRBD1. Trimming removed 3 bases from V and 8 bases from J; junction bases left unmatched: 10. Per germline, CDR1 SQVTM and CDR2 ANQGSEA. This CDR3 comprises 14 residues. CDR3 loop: CSVDSTGGSNGYTF. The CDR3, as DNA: TGCAGCGTTGACTCAACAGGGGGCTCTAACGGCTACACCTTC.

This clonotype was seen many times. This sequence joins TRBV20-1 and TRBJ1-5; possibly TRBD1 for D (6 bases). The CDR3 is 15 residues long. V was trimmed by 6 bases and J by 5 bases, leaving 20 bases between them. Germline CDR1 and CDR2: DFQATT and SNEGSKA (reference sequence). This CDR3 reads CSANREGSPHQPQHF. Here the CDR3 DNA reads TGCAGTGCCAACAGGGAAGGGAGCCCTCATCAGCCCCAGCATTTT.

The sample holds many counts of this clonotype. DNA of the CDR3: TGCAGCGTCCGCTGGGGGAATAATTCACCCCTCCACTTT. Amino acid sequence: CSVRWGNNSPLHF. The chain has TRBV29-1 and TRBJ1-6, with D maybe TRBD1 (5 bases). The CDR3 runs 13 residues. V was pared by 6 bases and J by 5 bases, with 11 bases between. Germline CDR1 is SQVTM and CDR2 is ANQGSEA.

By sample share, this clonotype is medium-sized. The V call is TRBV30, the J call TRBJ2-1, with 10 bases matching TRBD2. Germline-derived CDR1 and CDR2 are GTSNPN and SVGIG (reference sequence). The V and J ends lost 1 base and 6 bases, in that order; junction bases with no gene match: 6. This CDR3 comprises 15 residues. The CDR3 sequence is CAWSALAGVANEQFF. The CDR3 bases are TGTGCCTGGAGTGCCCTAGCGGGAGTGGCCAATGAGCAGTTCTTC.

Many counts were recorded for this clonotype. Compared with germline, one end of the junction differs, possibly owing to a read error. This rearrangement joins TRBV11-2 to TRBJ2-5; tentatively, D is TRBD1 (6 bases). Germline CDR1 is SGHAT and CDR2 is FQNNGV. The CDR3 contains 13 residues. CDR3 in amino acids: CVSSRGQQETQYF. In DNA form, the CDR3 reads TGTGTCAGCAGCCGAGGACAGCAAGAGACCCAGTACTTC.

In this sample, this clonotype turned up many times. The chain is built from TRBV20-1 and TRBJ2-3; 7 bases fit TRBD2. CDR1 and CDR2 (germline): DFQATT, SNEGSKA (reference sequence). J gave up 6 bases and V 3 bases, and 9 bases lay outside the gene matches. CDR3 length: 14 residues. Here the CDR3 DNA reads TGCAGTGCTAGGGATCTAGCGGCCGAGGATACGCAGTATTTT. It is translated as CSARDLAAEDTQYF.

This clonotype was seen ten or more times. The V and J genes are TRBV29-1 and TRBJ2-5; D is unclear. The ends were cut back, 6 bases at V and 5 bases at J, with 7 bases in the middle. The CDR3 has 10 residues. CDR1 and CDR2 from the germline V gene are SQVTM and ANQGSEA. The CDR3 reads CSVSMETQYF. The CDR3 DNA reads TGCAGCGTATCAATGGAGACCCAGTACTTC. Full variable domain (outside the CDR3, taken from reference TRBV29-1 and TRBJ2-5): SAVISQKPSRDICQRGTSLTIQCQVDSQVTMMFWYRQQPGQSLTLIATANQGSEATYESGFVIDKFPISRPNLTFSTLTVSNMSPEDSSIYLCSVSMETQYFGPGTRLLVL.

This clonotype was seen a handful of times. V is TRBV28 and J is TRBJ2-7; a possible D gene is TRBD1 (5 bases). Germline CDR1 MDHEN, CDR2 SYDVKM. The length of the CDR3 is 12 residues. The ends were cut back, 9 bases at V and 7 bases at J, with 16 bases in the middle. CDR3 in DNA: TGTGCCAGTGGGGCAGGTTTGAGGGAGCAGTACTTC. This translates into CASGAGLREQYF.

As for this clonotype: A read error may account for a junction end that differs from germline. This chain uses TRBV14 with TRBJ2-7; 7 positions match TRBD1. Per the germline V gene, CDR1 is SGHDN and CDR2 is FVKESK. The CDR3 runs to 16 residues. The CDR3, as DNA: TGTGCCAACAGCCCTTACGCGGACAGGCGGTGGGGTGAGCAGTACTTC. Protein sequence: CANSPYADRRWGEQYF. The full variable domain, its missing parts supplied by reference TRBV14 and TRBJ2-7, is EAGVTQFPSHSVIEKGQTVTLRCDPISGHDNLYWYRRVMGKEIKFLLHFVKESKQDESGMPNNRFLAERTGGTYSTLKVQPAELEDSGVYFCANSPYADRRWGEQYFGPGTRLTVT.

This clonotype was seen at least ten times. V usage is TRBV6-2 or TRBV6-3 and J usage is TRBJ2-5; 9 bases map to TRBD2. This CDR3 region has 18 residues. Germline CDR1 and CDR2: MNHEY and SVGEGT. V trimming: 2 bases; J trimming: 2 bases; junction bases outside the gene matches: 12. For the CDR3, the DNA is TGTGCCAGCAGTTACACCCCTGGGCGGGGGGGCCAACAAGAGACCCAGTACTTC. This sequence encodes CASSYTPGRGGQQETQYF.

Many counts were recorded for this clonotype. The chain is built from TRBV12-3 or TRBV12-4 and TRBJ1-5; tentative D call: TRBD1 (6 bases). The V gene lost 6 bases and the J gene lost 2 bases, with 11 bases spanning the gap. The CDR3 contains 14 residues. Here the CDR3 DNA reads TGTGCCAGCAGACCAACAGGGCGCAATCAGCCCCAGCATTTT. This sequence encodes CASRPTGRNQPQHF.

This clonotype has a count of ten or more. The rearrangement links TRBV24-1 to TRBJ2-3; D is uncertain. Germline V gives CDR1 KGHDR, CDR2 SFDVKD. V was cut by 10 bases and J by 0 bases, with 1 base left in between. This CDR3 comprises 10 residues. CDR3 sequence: CATSTDTQYF. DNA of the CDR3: TGTGCCACTAGCACAGATACGCAGTATTTT.

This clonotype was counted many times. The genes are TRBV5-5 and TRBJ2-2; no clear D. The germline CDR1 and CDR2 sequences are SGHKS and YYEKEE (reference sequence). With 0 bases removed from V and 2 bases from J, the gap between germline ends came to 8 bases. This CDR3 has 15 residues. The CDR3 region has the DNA TGTGCCAGCAGCTTGGTTACAGCAAACACCGGGGAGCTGTTTTTT. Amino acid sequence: CASSLVTANTGELFF.

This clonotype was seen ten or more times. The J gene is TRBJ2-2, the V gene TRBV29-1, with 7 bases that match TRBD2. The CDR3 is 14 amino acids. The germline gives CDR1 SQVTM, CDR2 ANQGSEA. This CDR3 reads CCGGDSANTGELFF. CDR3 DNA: TGCTGTGGGGGGGACTCAGCGAACACCGGGGAGCTGTTTTTT.

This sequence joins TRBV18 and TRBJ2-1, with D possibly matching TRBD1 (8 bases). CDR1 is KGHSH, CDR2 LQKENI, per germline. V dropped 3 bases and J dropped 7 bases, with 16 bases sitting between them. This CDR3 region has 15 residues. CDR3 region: CASSPPQGEGNEQFF. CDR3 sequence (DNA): TGTGCCAGCTCACCTCCACAGGGGGAGGGGAATGAGCAGTTCTTC.

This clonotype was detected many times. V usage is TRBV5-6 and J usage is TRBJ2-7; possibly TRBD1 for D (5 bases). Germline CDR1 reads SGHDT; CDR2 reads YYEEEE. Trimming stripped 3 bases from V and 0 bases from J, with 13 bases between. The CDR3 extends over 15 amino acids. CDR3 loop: CASSSRAPRSYEQYF. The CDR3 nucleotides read TGTGCCAGCAGCTCCAGGGCACCCCGCTCCTACGAGCAGTACTTC.

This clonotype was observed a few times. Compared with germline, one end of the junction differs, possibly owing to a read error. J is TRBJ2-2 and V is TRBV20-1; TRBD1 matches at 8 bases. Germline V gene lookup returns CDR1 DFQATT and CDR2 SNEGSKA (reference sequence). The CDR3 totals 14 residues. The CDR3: CGALGQGYAGELFF. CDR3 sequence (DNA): TGCGGTGCTCTTGGACAGGGCTACGCCGGGGAGCTGTTTTTT.

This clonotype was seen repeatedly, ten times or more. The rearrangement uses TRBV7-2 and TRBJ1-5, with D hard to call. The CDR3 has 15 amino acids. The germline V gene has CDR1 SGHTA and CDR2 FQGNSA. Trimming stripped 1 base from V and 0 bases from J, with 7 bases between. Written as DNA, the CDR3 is TGTGCCAGCAGCTTAGGGGTGTATAGCAATCAGCCCCAGCATTTT. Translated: CASSLGVYSNQPQHF.

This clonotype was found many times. CDR3 DNA sequence: TGTGCCAGCAGCTTACCTTTACAGGGGGCGAACACTGAAGCTTTCTTT. This sequence encodes CASSLPLQGANTEAFF. The V and J genes are TRBV7-8 and TRBJ1-1, with 9 bases identical to TRBD1. The V segment lost 2 bases and the J segment 1 base; nucleotides outside the gene matches: 5. Germline lookup yields CDR1 SGHVS and CDR2 FQNEAQ. This CDR3 comprises 16 residues.

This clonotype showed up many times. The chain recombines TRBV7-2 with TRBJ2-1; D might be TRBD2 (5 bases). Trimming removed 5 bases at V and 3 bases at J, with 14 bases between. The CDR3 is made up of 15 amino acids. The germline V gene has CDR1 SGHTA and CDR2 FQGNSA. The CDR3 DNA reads TGTGCCAGCAGCCCCAAAGCGGACCTCTACAATGAGCAGTTCTTC. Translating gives CASSPKADLYNEQFF.

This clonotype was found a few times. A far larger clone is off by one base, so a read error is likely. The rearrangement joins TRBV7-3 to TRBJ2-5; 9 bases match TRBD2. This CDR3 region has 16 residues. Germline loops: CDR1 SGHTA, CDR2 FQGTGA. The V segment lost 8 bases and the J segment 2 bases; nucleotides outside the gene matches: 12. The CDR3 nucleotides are TGTGCCAGCGGCTCCGAGCGGGGGGCCGTTCAAGAGACCCAGTACTTC. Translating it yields CASGSERGAVQETQYF.

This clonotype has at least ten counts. The CDR3 sequence: CASSQDRDYSYYEQYF. CDR3 in DNA: TGTGCCAGCAGCCAAGATAGGGACTACTCCTACTACGAGCAGTACTTC. This chain connects TRBV4-2 to TRBJ2-7, with 7 bases identical to TRBD2. Trimming took 0 bases from V and 3 from J; bases not matched to a gene: 8. Germline V lookup: CDR1 LGHNA, CDR2 YNFKEQ. CDR3 length: 16 amino acids.

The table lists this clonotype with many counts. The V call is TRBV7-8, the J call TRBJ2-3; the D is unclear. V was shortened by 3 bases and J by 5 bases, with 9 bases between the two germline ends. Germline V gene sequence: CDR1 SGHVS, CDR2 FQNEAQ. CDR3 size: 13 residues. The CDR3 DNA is TGTGCCAGCAGCTTCGCTCAAGGAGATACGCAGTATTTT. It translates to CASSFAQGDTQYF.